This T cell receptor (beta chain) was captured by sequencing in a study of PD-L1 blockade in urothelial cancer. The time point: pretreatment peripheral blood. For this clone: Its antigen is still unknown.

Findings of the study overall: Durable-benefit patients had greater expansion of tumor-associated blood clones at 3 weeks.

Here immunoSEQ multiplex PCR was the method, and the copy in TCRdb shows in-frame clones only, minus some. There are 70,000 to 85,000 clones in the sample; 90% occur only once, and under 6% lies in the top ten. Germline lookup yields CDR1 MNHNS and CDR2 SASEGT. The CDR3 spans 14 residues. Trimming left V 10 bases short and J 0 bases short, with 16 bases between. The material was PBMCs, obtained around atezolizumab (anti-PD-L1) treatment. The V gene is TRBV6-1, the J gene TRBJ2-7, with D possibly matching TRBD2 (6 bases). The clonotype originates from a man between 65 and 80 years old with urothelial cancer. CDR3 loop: CAIRRDLSSYEQYF. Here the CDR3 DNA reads TGTGCCATTCGCCGGGACTTGAGCTCCTACGAGCAGTACTTC.